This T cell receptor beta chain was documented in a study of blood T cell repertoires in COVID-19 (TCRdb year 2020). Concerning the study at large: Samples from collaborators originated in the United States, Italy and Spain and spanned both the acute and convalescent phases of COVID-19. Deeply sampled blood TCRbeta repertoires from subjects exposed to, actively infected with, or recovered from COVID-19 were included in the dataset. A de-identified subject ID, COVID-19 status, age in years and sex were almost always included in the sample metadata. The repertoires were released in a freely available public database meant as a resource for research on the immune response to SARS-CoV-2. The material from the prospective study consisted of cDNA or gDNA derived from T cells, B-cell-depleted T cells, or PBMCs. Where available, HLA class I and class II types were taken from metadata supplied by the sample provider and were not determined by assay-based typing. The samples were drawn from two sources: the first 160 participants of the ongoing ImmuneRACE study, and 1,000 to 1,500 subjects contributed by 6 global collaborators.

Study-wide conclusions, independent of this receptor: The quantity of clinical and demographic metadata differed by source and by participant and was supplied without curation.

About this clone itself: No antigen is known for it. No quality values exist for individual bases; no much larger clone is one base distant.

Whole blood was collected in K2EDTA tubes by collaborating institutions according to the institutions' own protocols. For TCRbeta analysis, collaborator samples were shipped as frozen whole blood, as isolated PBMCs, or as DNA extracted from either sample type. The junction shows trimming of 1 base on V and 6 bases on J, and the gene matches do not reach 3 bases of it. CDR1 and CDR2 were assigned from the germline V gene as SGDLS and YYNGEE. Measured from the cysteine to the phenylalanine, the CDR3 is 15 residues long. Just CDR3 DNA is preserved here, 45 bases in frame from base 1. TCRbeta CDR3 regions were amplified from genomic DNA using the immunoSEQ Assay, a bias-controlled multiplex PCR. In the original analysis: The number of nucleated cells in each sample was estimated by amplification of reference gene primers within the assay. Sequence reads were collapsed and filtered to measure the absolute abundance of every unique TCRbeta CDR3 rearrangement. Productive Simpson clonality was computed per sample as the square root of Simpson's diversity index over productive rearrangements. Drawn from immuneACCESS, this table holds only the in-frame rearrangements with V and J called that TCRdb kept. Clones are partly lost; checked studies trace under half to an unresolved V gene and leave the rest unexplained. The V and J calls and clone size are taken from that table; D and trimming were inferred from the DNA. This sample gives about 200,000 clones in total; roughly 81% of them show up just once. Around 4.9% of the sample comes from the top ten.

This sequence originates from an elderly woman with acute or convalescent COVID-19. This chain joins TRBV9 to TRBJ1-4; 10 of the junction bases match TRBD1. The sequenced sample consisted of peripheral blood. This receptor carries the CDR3 CASSVSGQGHEKLFF. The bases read TGTGCCAGCAGCGTATCGGGACAGGGGCATGAAAAACTGTTTTTT.